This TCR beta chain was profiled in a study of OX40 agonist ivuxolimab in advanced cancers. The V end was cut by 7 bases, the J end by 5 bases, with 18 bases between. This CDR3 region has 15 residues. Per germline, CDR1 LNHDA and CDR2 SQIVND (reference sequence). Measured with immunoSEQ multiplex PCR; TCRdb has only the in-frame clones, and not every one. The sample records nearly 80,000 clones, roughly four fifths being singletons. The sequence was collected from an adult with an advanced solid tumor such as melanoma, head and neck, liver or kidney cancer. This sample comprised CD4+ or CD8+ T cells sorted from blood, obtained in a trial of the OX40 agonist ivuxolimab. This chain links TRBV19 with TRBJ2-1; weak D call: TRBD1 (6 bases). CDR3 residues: CASTPRGRLNNEQFF. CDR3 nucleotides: TGTGCCAGTACCCCCAGGGGACGCCTCAACAATGAGCAGTTCTTC. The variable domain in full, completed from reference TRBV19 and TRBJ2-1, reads DGGITQSPKYLFRKEGQNVTLSCEQNLNHDAMYWYRQDPGQGLRLIYYSQIVNDFQKGDIAEGYSVSREKKESFPLTVTSAQKNPTAFYLCASTPRGRLNNEQFFGPGTRLTVL.